The clone carrying this TCR beta chain was seen at least ten times. Its cognate antigen is unknown. The germline V gene has CDR1 GTSNPN and CDR2 SVGIG (reference sequence). The CDR3 spans 13 residues. Trimming removed 2 bases from V and 11 bases from J; junction bases left unmatched: 9. The data belong to a study of metastatic and nonmetastatic thyroid tumors. Regarding the study as a whole: Malignant thyroid tumors reportedly had TCR beta diversity that was significantly higher than in benign nodules, in blood and tumor.

Thyroid surgery was preceded by no treatment in any patient. TCRdb ran MiXCR on the PCR reads. The table includes about 20,000 clones, roughly 16% detected once. This TCR derives from a female donor with papillary thyroid cancer or a benign thyroid nodule (not recorded which). Some clones in this sample may be carry-over from other donors' samples. Sequencing was done on a sample of tumor tissue. J is TRBJ1-1 and V is TRBV30; 9 positions match TRBD1. CDR3 bases: TGTGCCTGGAGTAACCCCGGGACAGGGATCGCTTTCTTT. It specifies CAWSNPGTGIAFF.